The 19 T cell receptor beta chains below come from one sample, sequenced in a study of T cells after yellow fever vaccination. TCRdb re-called the 5' RACE reads with MiXCR, one entry per CDR3 protein. Among a few hundred thousand distinct CDR3 sequences listed, about 15% were seen once. Material: PBMCs, obtained 5 to 6 days after the first yellow fever vaccination. The receptors shown here come from a man aged 18 to 29 who received the YFV17D yellow fever vaccine.

This clonotype has only a few counts. This rearrangement joins TRBV7-8 to TRBJ2-1; D might be TRBD2 (6 bases). The germline V and J ends were trimmed by 5 bases and 11 bases, with 37 bases remaining between them. This CDR3 contains 20 residues. Germline loops: CDR1 SGHVS, CDR2 FQNEAQ. Written as DNA, the CDR3 is TGTGCCAGCAGCCAGACCGACGGGAGCTGGTCGAAGGCGTCTACAATTCAGCAGTTCTTC. Its translation: CASSQTDGSWSKASTIQQFF.

This chain links TRBV28 with TRBJ2-7, with D possibly matching TRBD1 (5 bases). The V and J ends lost 7 bases and 2 bases respectively, with 15 bases between them. The CDR3 runs 14 residues. The germline CDR1 and CDR2 sequences are MDHEN and SYDVKM. The CDR3 DNA sequence: TGTGCCAGCATCCCATCAGGGTTACCCTACGAGCAGTACTTC. It is translated as CASIPSGLPYEQYF.

This clonotype was seen a handful of times. This sequence joins TRBV5-1 and TRBJ1-1; the D is unclear. CDR1 and CDR2 from the germline V gene are SGHRS and YFSETQ. The CDR3 totals 15 residues. V was trimmed by 0 bases and J by 3 bases, leaving 12 bases between them. The CDR3 protein is CASSLDQAVYTEAFF. CDR3 DNA: TGCGCCAGCAGCTTGGACCAGGCAGTCTACACTGAAGCTTTCTTT.

The chain recombines TRBV20-1 with TRBJ2-2; maybe TRBD2 (6 bases). With 3 bases removed from V and 0 bases from J, the gap between germline ends came to 17 bases. This CDR3 is built from 17 residues. Germline CDR1 DFQATT, CDR2 SNEGSKA (reference sequence). CDR3 residues: CSASGGKGQANTGELFF. The CDR3 DNA reads TGCAGTGCTAGTGGGGGGAAGGGGCAGGCGAACACCGGGGAGCTGTTTTTT.

The gene calls are TRBV28 and TRBJ2-1, with D uncertain. Germline V lookup: CDR1 MDHEN, CDR2 SYDVKM. The CDR3 extends over 13 amino acids. Trimming removed 7 bases from V and 3 bases from J, with 10 bases in between. The CDR3 is CASTVGFYNEQFF. For the CDR3, the DNA is TGTGCCAGCACTGTGGGATTCTACAATGAGCAGTTCTTC.

The chain joins TRBV7-2 to TRBJ1-2; 8 bases agree with TRBD1. Germline V gene lookup returns CDR1 SGHTA and CDR2 FQGNSA. With 2 bases clipped from V and 8 bases from J, the junction kept 4 bases outside the gene matches. There are 13 residues in the CDR3. The CDR3 nucleotides read TGTGCCAGCAGCTTATTACAGGGGGTAGGCTACACCTTC. It specifies CASSLLQGVGYTF.

This clonotype was seen repeatedly, ten times or more. The rearrangement links TRBV6-2 or TRBV6-3 to TRBJ1-4; tentatively, D is TRBD1 (5 bases). Germline CDR1 MNHEY, CDR2 SVGEGT. CDR3 size: 14 residues. Trimming removed 7 bases from V and 5 bases from J, with 14 bases in between. The CDR3, as DNA: TGTGCCAGCACCCCGGGACGTGAGAATGAAAAACTGTTTTTT. The encoded protein is CASTPGRENEKLFF.

This clonotype turned up a few times. This chain connects TRBV6-5 to TRBJ2-7, with a weak D call TRBD1 (5 bases). V was cut by 0 bases and J by 5 bases, with 11 bases left in between. Germline CDR1 MNHEY, CDR2 SVGAGI. This CDR3 comprises 14 residues. The CDR3 loop is CASSYSIQGHEQYF. The CDR3 DNA follows: TGTGCCAGCAGTTACTCGATCCAGGGCCACGAGCAGTACTTC.

This clonotype was found a few times. The V and J genes are TRBV7-2 and TRBJ1-4; D remains ambiguous. Trimming cost V 3 bases and J 8 bases, with 19 bases left between them. CDR3 length: 16 residues. Germline V gene lookup returns CDR1 SGHTA and CDR2 FQGNSA. The CDR3 protein is CASSFDPSGGVEKLFF. DNA of the CDR3: TGTGCCAGCAGCTTCGACCCTTCTGGTGGTGTGGAAAAACTGTTTTTT.

This chain uses TRBV7-9 with TRBJ2-3; D tentatively fits TRBD1 or TRBD2 (6 bases each). The CDR3 extends over 15 amino acids. Germline lookup yields CDR1 SEHNR and CDR2 FQNEAQ (reference sequence). Trimming took 3 bases from V and 0 from J, leaving 10 bases between them. This CDR3 is CASSLRGESTDTQYF. The CDR3 bases are TGTGCCAGCAGCTTGAGGGGGGAGAGCACAGATACGCAGTATTTT.

This clonotype occurred a few times. The V gene is TRBV2, the J gene TRBJ1-2; D unclear. Between the trimmed V and J ends, which lost 5 bases and 8 bases, there was a span of 12 bases. The CDR3 length is 12 residues. Germline lookup yields CDR1 SNHLY and CDR2 FYNNEI. The DNA of the CDR3 is TGTGCCAGCAGTCGGTCGGGGAGCGGCTACACCTTC. Its translation: CASSRSGSGYTF. Looking up the rest from reference TRBV2 and TRBJ1-2 gives the full variable domain: EPEVTQTPSHQVTQMGQEVILRCVPISNHLYFYWYRQILGQKVEFLVSFYNNEISEKSEIFDDQFSVERPDGSNFTLKIRSTKLEDSAMYFCASSRSGSGYTFGSGTRLTVV.

This clonotype was counted a single time. This chain connects TRBV6-2 or TRBV6-3 to TRBJ2-3; no reliable D call. CDR3 length equals 15 residues. Germline values: CDR1 MNHEY, CDR2 SVGEGT. The V and J ends lost 4 bases and 2 bases respectively, with 13 bases between them. Written as DNA, the CDR3 is TGTGCCAGCAGTTGCCTGTGTGGGGACACAGATACGCAGTATTTT. Its translation: CASSCLCGDTDTQYF.

This chain uses TRBV5-1 with TRBJ2-1; D unclear. The CDR3 consists of 11 residues. V was cut by 4 bases and J by 7 bases, with 6 bases left in between. Germline CDR1 SGHRS, CDR2 YFSETQ. The CDR3 nucleotides are TGCGCCAGCAGCATGGATAATGAGCAGTTCTTC. It yields the protein CASSMDNEQFF.

The chain carries TRBV12-3 or TRBV12-4 and TRBJ2-2; the D gene could be TRBD1 or TRBD2 (5 bases each). V gave up 5 bases and J gave up 4 bases, with 20 bases separating them. CDR3 length: 17 amino acids. The chain's CDR3 is CASSALSGTQITGELFF. Here the CDR3 DNA reads TGTGCCAGCAGTGCCCTCTCCGGGACGCAGATCACCGGGGAGCTGTTTTTT.

V and J are TRBV7-3 and TRBJ1-2; TRBD1 matches at 10 bases. From germline, CDR1 is SGHTA and CDR2 FQGTGA. This CDR3 contains 15 residues. Trimming cost V 4 bases and J 4 bases; bases outside gene matches: 6. CDR3 residues: CASSSSGTGAYGYTF. The CDR3 DNA follows: TGTGCCAGCAGCTCATCCGGGACAGGGGCCTATGGCTACACCTTC.

This chain connects TRBV19 to TRBJ1-1; D not resolved. Trimming took 5 bases from V and 5 from J, leaving 9 bases between them. Germline-derived CDR1 and CDR2 are LNHDA and SQIVND (reference sequence). The CDR3 contains 12 residues. The CDR3: CASSGLPTEAFF. CDR3 DNA: TGTGCCAGTAGTGGCTTACCGACTGAAGCTTTCTTT.

This clonotype was seen a few times. The chain employs TRBV6-5 and TRBJ2-2, with 7 positions matching TRBD1. The germline gives CDR1 MNHEY, CDR2 SVGAGI. This CDR3 is 17 amino acids long. The J segment lost 1 base and the V segment lost 4 bases, leaving 9 bases of the junction unmatched. CDR3 coding DNA: TGTGCCAGCAGTTCCCTTCTGACAGGGAGGAACACCGGGGAGCTGTTTTTT. Translating it yields CASSSLLTGRNTGELFF.

This sequence joins TRBV4-3 and TRBJ1-3; no reliable D call. Trimming cost V 1 base and J 1 base, with 5 bases left between them. This CDR3 comprises 14 residues. CDR1 LGHNA and CDR2 YSLEER come from the germline V gene. As DNA, the CDR3 is TGCGCCAGCAGCCAAGGGGCTTCTGGAAACACCATATATTTT. Translating it yields CASSQGASGNTIYF.

The rearrangement links TRBV12-3 or TRBV12-4 to TRBJ1-1; a possible D gene is TRBD1 (6 bases). The CDR3 runs to 14 residues. Trimming cost V 8 bases and J 0 bases, with 13 bases left between them. CDR3 protein: CASGSTGLNTEAFF. In DNA form, the CDR3 reads TGTGCCAGCGGGTCGACAGGACTGAACACTGAAGCTTTCTTT.